This T cell receptor (beta chain) emerged from a study of cytomegalovirus exposure and HLA in healthy donors. This PCR relied on a set of 60 Vbeta primers and 13 Jbeta primers. Data came from immunoSEQ multiplex PCR; TCRdb stores just in-frame clones and leaves some out. This table has 65,000 to 90,000 clones, around 73% appearing once. Trimming left V 7 bases short and J 2 bases short, with 22 bases between. The CDR3 loop spans 17 amino acids. Per germline, CDR1 LNHDA and CDR2 SQIVND (reference sequence). This clone was counted between two and nine times. This sequence was found in a middle-aged woman in good health and CMV-seropositive. The sequencing input was PBMCs. This rearrangement joins TRBV19 to TRBJ2-3; the D gene is possibly TRBD2 (5 bases). The CDR3 nucleotides are TGTGCCAGTACCCCATCCTTTGGACCGGGGTTCACAGATACGCAGTATTTT. It codes for CASTPSFGPGFTDTQYF.